The 20 T cell receptor beta chains reported below all come from one sample, sequenced in a study of CD8 T cells in ankylosing spondylitis (dated 2017 in TCRdb). Library creation used 5' RACE. Sequencing relied on an Illumina HiSeq 2500. The public reads were run again by TCRdb, first through fastp at Q25 and then through MiXCR, and only productive beta chains were kept. Identical CDR3 protein sequences are pooled into one entry, listed with their most common genes and DNA. The table for this sample lists 250,000 or so distinct CDR3 sequences; 18% of them were counted only once. Around 30% of the sample rests with the top ten. What was sequenced was blood, either unsorted or a sorted T cell fraction (not recorded which). Every receptor here comes from a male donor with ankylosing spondylitis or in good health (not recorded which).

This clonotype was counted only a few times. This chain links TRBV27 with TRBJ1-1; no clear D gene. Trimming took 4 bases from V and 1 from J, leaving 13 bases between them. Germline V CDR1 and CDR2: MNHEY, SMNVEV (reference sequence). This CDR3 has 15 amino acids. CDR3 in amino acids: CASSSLTRRNTEAFF. The DNA for the CDR3 is TGTGCCAGCAGTTCTCTGACGCGGAGGAACACTGAAGCTTTCTTT.

This chain joins TRBV28 and TRBJ2-3; tentatively, D is TRBD2 (6 bases). CDR1 and CDR2 (germline): MDHEN, SYDVKM. V was trimmed by 4 bases and J by 2 bases, leaving 19 bases between them. CDR3 size: 17 residues. The CDR3 region is CASSYLSSRGATDTQYF. The CDR3 DNA reads TGTGCCAGCAGTTATCTTTCTTCGCGCGGGGCCACAGATACGCAGTATTTT. The whole variable domain, remainder taken from reference TRBV28 and TRBJ2-3, is DVKVTQSSRYLVKRTGEKVFLECVQDMDHENMFWYRQDPGLGLRLIYFSYDVKMKEKGDIPEGYSVSREKKERFSLILESASTNQTSMYLCASSYLSSRGATDTQYFGPGTRLTVL.

V gene TRBV27 combines with J gene TRBJ2-3, with 8 nucleotides matching TRBD2. The CDR3 extends over 18 amino acids. Germline lookup yields CDR1 MNHEY and CDR2 SMNVEV (reference sequence). V lost 5 bases to trimming and J lost 0 bases; unmatched junction nucleotides: 13. CDR3 coding DNA: TGTGCCAGCAGTCCCCACGCCGCCGGGGGGGGGAGCACAGATACGCAGTATTTT. It codes for CASSPHAAGGGSTDTQYF.

This clonotype was observed a few times. This sequence joins TRBV7-8 and TRBJ1-2, with 7 bases identical to TRBD1. Unmatched junction bases numbered 9, after V lost 1 base and J lost 7 bases. CDR1 is SGHVS, CDR2 FQNEAQ, per germline. The CDR3 runs to 15 residues. In nucleotides, the CDR3 is TGTGCCAGCAGCTTAGAGGGGGCCGGGATGAGTGGCTACACCTTC. This codes for CASSLEGAGMSGYTF.

The V and J genes are TRBV5-6 and TRBJ2-1; weak D call: TRBD2 (6 bases). This CDR3 comprises 15 residues. Looked up from germline, CDR1 is SGHDT and CDR2 is YYEEEE. Trimming removed 0 bases from V and 3 bases from J, with 10 bases in between. CDR3: CASSLAGSGYNEQFF. The CDR3, as DNA: TGTGCCAGCAGCTTGGCTGGTAGCGGCTACAATGAGCAGTTCTTC.

The chain uses TRBV28 and TRBJ1-5; 8 bases are shared with TRBD1. The CDR3 is made up of 15 amino acids. Germline V gene lookup returns CDR1 MDHEN and CDR2 SYDVKM. The ends lost 4 bases at V and 0 bases at J; junction bases unmatched: 2. The CDR3 is CASSWTGFSNQPQHF. The CDR3 nucleotides are TGTGCCAGCAGTTGGACAGGGTTTAGCAATCAGCCCCAGCATTTT.

The V call is TRBV3-1, the J call TRBJ2-3; tentative D call: TRBD2 (5 bases). CDR3 length equals 17 residues. Trimming removed 0 bases from V and 3 bases from J, with 16 bases in between. Germline CDR1 and CDR2: LGHDT and YNNKEL (reference sequence). CDR3 nucleotide sequence: TGTGCCAGCAGCCAAGACTGGAATCTAGCTTCGACAGATACGCAGTATTTT. Amino acid sequence: CASSQDWNLASTDTQYF.

The V gene is TRBV6-5, the J gene TRBJ2-7, with 11 bases identical to TRBD2. Germline values: CDR1 MNHEY, CDR2 SVGAGI. V was pared by 2 bases and J by 4 bases, with 4 bases of the junction left unmatched. This CDR3 contains 15 residues. This CDR3 reads CASSYTSGSLYEQYF. The CDR3 DNA follows: TGTGCCAGCAGTTACACTAGCGGGAGTTTGTACGAGCAGTACTTC.

In its sample, this clonotype was seen a few times. The chain recombines TRBV10-3 with TRBJ2-7; 9 bases are a match to TRBD1. V shed 6 bases and J 6 bases; nucleotides not matched to a gene: 12. This CDR3 has 15 residues. CDR1 is ENHRY, CDR2 SYGVKD, per germline. This CDR3 reads CAISSGTGSLAEQYF. CDR3 in DNA: TGTGCCATCAGCTCCGGGACAGGGAGTCTTGCCGAGCAGTACTTC.

This clonotype has at least ten counts. CDR3 sequence (DNA): TGTGCCAGCAGCCCTAGCGGGACGGGCTCCTACGAGCAGTACTTC. Translated, it gives CASSPSGTGSYEQYF. The chain recombines TRBV6-2 or TRBV6-3 with TRBJ2-7, with 9 bases that match TRBD2. CDR1 and CDR2 from the germline V gene are MNHEY and SVGEGT. The V gene end was trimmed by 6 bases and the J gene end by 0 bases; junction bases not matched to a gene: 6. There are 15 residues in the CDR3.

This clonotype was seen a few times. The chain has TRBV20-1 and TRBJ2-1; D is uncertain. Trimming removed 3 bases from V and 4 bases from J, with 16 bases in between. CDR3 length equals 15 residues. CDR1 is DFQATT and CDR2 is SNEGSKA in the germline V gene (reference sequence). CDR3 in DNA: TGCAGTGCTAGCCCCGACCGTCGAATTTACAATGAGCAGTTCTTC. The encoded protein is CSASPDRRIYNEQFF.

The J gene is TRBJ2-2, the V gene TRBV4-1; no clear D. The CDR3 totals 14 residues. Germline V gene data show CDR1 as MGHRA and CDR2 as YSYEKL. The V end was cut by 1 base, the J end by 7 bases, with 10 bases between. The CDR3 protein is CASSQAGLSGELFF. The CDR3 DNA follows: TGCGCCAGCAGCCAAGCGGGTTTGAGCGGGGAGCTGTTTTTT.

This clonotype was observed a handful of times. The genes are TRBV2 and TRBJ1-6, with D uncertain. The ends were cut back, 7 bases at V and 7 bases at J, with 20 bases in the middle. Per the germline V gene, CDR1 is SNHLY and CDR2 is FYNNEI. The CDR3 is made up of 16 amino acids. The CDR3 here is CASIKAVGRINSPLHF. The CDR3 DNA reads TGTGCCAGCATCAAAGCGGTTGGCAGAATCAATTCACCCCTCCACTTT.

The rearrangement links TRBV27 to TRBJ2-5, with 11 bases aligning to TRBD2. With V trimmed by 6 bases and J by 5 bases, 11 bases remained unmatched. Germline assignment: CDR1 MNHEY and CDR2 SMNVEV (reference sequence). The CDR3 is made up of 16 amino acids. The CDR3 coding sequence is TGTGCCAGCAGCCCCGGGACTAGCGGACGGCTGGAGACCCAGTACTTC. Translated: CASSPGTSGRLETQYF.

J is TRBJ2-1 and V is TRBV11-1; 12 nucleotides agree with TRBD2. The V segment lost 4 bases and the J segment 3 bases; nucleotides outside the gene matches: 10. In germline, CDR1 is SGHAT, CDR2 FQDESV (reference sequence). This CDR3 is 18 amino acids long. The CDR3 is CASSSRLAGVLDYNEQFF. The CDR3 coding sequence is TGTGCCAGCAGCTCGAGACTAGCGGGAGTGTTAGACTACAATGAGCAGTTCTTC. The whole variable domain, remainder taken from reference TRBV11-1 and TRBJ2-1, is EAEVAQSPRYKITEKSQAVAFWCDPISGHATLYWYRQILGQGPELLVQFQDESVVDDSQLPKDRFSAERLKGVDSTLKIQPAELGDSAMYLCASSSRLAGVLDYNEQFFGPGTRLTVL.

This clonotype has just a few counts. The J gene is TRBJ1-1, the V gene TRBV7-9, with a tentative D call TRBD1 (5 bases). The CDR3 sequence is 14 residues long. The V gene's germline CDR1 is SEHNR and CDR2 FQNEAQ (reference sequence). Trimming took 3 bases from V and 5 from J, leaving 13 bases between them. CDR3 coding DNA: TGTGCCAGCAGCTTTGCAGGGACCGCAACTGAAGCTTTCTTT. Translation gives CASSFAGTATEAFF. The whole variable domain, remainder taken from reference TRBV7-9 and TRBJ1-1, is DTGVSQNPRHKITKRGQNVTFRCDPISEHNRLYWYRQTLGQGPEFLTYFQNEAQLEKSRLLSDRFSAERPKGSFSTLEIQRTEQGDSAMYLCASSFAGTATEAFFGQGTRLTVV.

The rearrangement joins TRBV6-1 to TRBJ2-5; TRBD1 or TRBD2 may be the D gene (5 bases each). V was cut by 7 bases and J by 5 bases, with 20 bases left in between. The CDR3 extends over 15 amino acids. The germline gives CDR1 MNHNS, CDR2 SASEGT. This CDR3 reads CASTDTWDHRETQYF. CDR3 DNA sequence: TGTGCCAGCACTGACACCTGGGACCACCGGGAGACCCAGTACTTC.

The table lists this clonotype with a few counts. The chain joins TRBV27 to TRBJ2-3; 11 nucleotides align to TRBD2. The CDR3 runs to 16 residues. Per germline, CDR1 MNHEY and CDR2 SMNVEV (reference sequence). Unmatched junction bases numbered 10, after V lost 6 bases and J lost 5 bases. The CDR3 spells CASSFTTSGILDTQYF. CDR3 bases: TGTGCCAGCAGCTTCACGACTAGCGGGATACTAGATACGCAGTATTTT.

This clonotype has a handful of counts. For the CDR3, the DNA is TGTGCCAGCAGCCAAGATGAGTCAGGGATTAACGAGCAGTACTTC. Residues: CASSQDESGINEQYF. The chain joins TRBV4-2 to TRBJ2-7; TRBD1 is a possible D gene (5 bases). Trimming stripped 0 bases from V and 5 bases from J, with 14 bases between. CDR3 length equals 15 residues. The germline CDR1 and CDR2 sequences are LGHNA and YNFKEQ.

This clonotype was picked up many times. This chain connects TRBV13 to TRBJ2-2; maybe TRBD1 (5 bases). The CDR3 sequence is 15 residues long. Germline CDR1 is PRHDT and CDR2 is FYEKMQ (reference sequence). Trimming shortened V by 4 bases and J by 0 bases, and 9 bases separated the two germline ends. The CDR3 coding sequence is TGTGCCAGCAGCTCGGACATCGCGAACACCGGGGAGCTGTTTTTT. The encoded protein is CASSSDIANTGELFF. Variable domain in full (rest from reference TRBV13 and TRBJ2-2): AAGVIQSPRHLIKEKRETATLKCYPIPRHDTVYWYQQGPGQDPQFLISFYEKMQSDKGSIPDRFSAQQFSDYHSELNMSSLELGDSALYFCASSSDIANTGELFFGEGSRLTVL.